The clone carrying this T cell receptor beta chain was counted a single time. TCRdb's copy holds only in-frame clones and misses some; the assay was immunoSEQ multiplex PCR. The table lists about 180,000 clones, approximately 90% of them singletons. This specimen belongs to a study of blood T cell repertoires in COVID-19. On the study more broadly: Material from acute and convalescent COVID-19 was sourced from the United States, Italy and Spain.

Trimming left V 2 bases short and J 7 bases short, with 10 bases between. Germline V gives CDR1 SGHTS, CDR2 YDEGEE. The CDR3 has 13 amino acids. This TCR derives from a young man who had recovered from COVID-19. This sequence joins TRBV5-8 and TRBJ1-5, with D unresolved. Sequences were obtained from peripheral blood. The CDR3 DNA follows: TGTGCCAGCAGCTTTTCCGGGATCCAGCCCCAGCATTTT. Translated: CASSFSGIQPQHF.